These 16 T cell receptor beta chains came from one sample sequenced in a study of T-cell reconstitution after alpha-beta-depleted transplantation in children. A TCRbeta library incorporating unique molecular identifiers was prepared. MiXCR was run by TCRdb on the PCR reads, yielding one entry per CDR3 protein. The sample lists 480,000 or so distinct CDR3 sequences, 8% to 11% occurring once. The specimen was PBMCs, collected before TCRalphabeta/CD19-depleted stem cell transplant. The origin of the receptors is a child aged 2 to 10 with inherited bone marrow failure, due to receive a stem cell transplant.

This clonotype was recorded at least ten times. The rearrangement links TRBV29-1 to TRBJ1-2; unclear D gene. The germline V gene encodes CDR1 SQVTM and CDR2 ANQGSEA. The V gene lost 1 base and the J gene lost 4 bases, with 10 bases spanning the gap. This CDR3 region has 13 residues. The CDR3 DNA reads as TGCAGCGTTGAAGTAGGAATCCTCTATGGCTACACCTTC. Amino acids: CSVEVGILYGYTF.

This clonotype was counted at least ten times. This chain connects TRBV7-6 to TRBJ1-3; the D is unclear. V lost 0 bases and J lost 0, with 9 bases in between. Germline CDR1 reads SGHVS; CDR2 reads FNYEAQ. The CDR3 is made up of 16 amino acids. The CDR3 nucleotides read TGTGCCAGCAGCTTAGCAGGCAGCTACTCTGGAAACACCATATATTTT. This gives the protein CASSLAGSYSGNTIYF.

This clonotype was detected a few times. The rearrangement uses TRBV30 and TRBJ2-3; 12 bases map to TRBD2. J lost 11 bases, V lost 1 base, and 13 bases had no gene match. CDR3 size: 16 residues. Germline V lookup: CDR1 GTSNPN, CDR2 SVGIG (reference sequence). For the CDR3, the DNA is TGTGCCTGGAGTGGGGGGACTAGCGGGTCCGTTAGGCTGCAGTATTTT. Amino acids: CAWSGGTSGSVRLQYF.

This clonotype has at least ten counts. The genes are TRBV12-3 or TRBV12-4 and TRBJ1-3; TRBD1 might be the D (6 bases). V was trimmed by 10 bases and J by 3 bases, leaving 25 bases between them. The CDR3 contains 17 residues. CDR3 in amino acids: CATSVLRGQDFGNTIYF. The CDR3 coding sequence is TGTGCCACTAGTGTTCTGCGGGGGCAAGACTTTGGAAACACCATATATTTT.

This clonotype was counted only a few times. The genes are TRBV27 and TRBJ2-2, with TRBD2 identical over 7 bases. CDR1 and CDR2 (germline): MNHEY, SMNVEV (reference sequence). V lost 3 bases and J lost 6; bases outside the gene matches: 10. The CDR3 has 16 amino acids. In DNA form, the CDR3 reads TGTGCCAGCAGTTTTGGTCTAGCGGTGGGGGCCGGGGAGCTGTTTTTT. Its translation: CASSFGLAVGAGELFF.

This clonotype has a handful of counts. In DNA form, the CDR3 reads TGTGCCAGCAGTTTAGTTCTATTTCTAGCGGGAGGTTCCTACAATGAGCAGTTCTTC. Translated: CASSLVLFLAGGSYNEQFF. The V gene is TRBV12-3 or TRBV12-4, the J gene TRBJ2-1, with 11 bases fitting TRBD2. V lost 1 base, J lost 1 base, and 9 bases stayed unmatched. This CDR3 is 19 amino acids long.

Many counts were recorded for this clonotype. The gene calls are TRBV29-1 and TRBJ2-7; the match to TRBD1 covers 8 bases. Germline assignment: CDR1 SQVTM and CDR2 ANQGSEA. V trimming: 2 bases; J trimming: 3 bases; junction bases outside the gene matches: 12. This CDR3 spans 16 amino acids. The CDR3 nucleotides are TGCAGCGTTGAACTCGGTTCGGCAGGGGGCTTCTACGAGCAGTACTTC. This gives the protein CSVELGSAGGFYEQYF.

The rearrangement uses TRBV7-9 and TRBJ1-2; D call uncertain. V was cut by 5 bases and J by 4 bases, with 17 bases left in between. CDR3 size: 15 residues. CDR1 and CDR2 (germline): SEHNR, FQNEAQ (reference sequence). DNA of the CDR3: TGTGCCAGCAGCCCCCCTACTTATCGCCTCTATGGCTACACCTTC. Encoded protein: CASSPPTYRLYGYTF.

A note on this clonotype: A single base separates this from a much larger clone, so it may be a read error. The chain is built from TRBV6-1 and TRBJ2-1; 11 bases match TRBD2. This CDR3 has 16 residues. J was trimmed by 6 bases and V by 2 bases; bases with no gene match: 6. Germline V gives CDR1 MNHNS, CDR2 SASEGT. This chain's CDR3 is CASSELAGGVCNEQFF. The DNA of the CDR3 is TGTGCCAGCAGTGAACTAGCGGGAGGTGTCTGCAATGAGCAGTTCTTC.

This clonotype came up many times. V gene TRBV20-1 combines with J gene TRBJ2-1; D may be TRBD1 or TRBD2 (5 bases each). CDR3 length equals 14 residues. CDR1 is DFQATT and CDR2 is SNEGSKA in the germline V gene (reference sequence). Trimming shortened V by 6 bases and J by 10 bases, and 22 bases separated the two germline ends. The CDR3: CSALRPGPLTEQFF. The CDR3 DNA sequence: TGCAGTGCCCTTCGACCGGGACCCCTAACCGAGCAGTTCTTC.

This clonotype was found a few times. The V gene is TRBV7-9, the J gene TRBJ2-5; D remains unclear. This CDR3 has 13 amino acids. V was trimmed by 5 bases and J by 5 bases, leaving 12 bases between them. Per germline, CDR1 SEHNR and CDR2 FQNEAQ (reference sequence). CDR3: CASSPAAVETQYF. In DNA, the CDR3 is TGTGCCAGCAGCCCGGCGGCAGTTGAGACCCAGTACTTC.

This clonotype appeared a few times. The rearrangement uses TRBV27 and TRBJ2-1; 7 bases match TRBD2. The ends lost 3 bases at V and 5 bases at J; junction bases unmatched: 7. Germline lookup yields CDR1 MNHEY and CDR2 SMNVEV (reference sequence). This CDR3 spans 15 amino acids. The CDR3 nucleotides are TGTGCCAGCAGTTTGGTCGCTAGCGGAGACAATGAGCAGTTCTTC. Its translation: CASSLVASGDNEQFF.

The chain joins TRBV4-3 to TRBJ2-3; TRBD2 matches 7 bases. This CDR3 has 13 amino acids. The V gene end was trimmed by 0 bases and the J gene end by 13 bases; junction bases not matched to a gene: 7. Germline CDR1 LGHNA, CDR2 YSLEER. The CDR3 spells CASSQDWGRAKYF. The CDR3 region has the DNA TGCGCCAGCAGCCAAGACTGGGGGAGGGCCAAGTATTTT.

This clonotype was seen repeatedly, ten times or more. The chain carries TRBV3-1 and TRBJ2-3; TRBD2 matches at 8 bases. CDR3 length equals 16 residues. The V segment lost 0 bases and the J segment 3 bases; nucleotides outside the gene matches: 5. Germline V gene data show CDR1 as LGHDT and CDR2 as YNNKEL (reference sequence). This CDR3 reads CASSQETGGITDTQYF. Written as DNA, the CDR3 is TGTGCCAGCAGCCAAGAGACGGGAGGGATAACAGATACGCAGTATTTT.

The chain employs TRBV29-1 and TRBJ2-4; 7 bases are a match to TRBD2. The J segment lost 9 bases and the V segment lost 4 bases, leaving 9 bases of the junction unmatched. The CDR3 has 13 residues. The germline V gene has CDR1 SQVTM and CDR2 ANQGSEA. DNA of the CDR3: TGCAGCGTTGCCCAGGGTGGGAGGGGCATTCAGTACTTC. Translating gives CSVAQGGRGIQYF.

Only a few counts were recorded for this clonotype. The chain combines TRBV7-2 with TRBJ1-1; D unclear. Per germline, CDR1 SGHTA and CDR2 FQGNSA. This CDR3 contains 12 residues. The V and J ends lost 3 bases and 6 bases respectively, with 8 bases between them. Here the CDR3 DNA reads TGTGCCAGCAGCTTTGAGTGGGCTGAAGCTTTCTTT. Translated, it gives CASSFEWAEAFF.